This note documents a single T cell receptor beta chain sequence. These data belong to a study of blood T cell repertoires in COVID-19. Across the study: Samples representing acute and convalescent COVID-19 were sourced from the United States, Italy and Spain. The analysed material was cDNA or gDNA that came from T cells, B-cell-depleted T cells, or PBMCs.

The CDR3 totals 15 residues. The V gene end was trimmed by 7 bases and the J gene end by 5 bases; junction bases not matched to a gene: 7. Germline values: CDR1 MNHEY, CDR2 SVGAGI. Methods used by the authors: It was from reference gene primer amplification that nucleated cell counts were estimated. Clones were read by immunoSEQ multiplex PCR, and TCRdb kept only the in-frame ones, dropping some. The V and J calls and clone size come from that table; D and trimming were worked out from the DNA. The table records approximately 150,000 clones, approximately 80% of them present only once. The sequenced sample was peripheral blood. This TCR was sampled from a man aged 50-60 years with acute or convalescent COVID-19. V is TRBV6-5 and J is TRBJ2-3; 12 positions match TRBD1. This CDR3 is CASKRDRGRIDTQYF. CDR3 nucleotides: TGTGCCAGCAAACGGGACAGGGGGCGCATAGATACGCAGTATTTT.